The rows below give T cell receptor beta chains drawn from one sample of a study of shared clonotypes between healthy human individuals. Method: immunoSEQ multiplex PCR; TCRdb's copy keeps in-frame clones and lacks some. Found here are roughly 1,500,000 clones, 95% to 99% of them singletons; the top ten hold roughly 0.42%. Sequences were obtained from naive CD4+ T cells sorted from blood. These receptors were obtained from a young man in good health. Each CDR3 is given without its conserved first and last residue. The order of the fields is J gene, V gene, CDR3 protein.

TRBJ2-2,TRBV5-4,ASSAKTSGRALGELF
TRBJ2-2,TRBV7-6,ASSLGQGNTGELF
TRBJ2-5,TRBV6-5,ASRQGEETQY
TRBJ2-5,TRBV6-6,ASSRGPQETQY
TRBJ2-5,TRBV14,ASSQGGLRTQY
TRBJ2-3,TRBV28,ASSFPLAGERVRDTQY
TRBJ2-5,TRBV29-1,SVGASGAQGETQY
TRBJ2-6,TRBV27,ASSLSTRVEESGANVLT
TRBJ1-5,TRBV27,ASSLDRGYNQPQH
TRBJ1-5,TRBV5-1,ASSLMGGSNQPQH
TRBJ2-1,TRBV5-1,ASSLDGAGEQF
TRBJ2-6,TRBV18,ASSPNGGSGANVLT
TRBJ2-2,TRBV18,ASSPLGTGELF
TRBJ2-1,TRBV9,ASSTRGRTSYNEQF
TRBJ2-7,TRBV5-1,ASSSHRGLTYEQY
TRBJ2-1,TRBV27,ASSLRVTSGYNEQF
TRBJ2-2,TRBV27,ASRRLAVRTGELF
TRBJ2-5,TRBV18,ASSPGETQY
TRBJ2-5,TRBV5-1,ASSLEGLERVETQY
TRBJ2-7,TRBV18,ASSPYLGQGTTYEQY
TRBJ2-1,TRBV7-9,ASSLAQYNEQF
TRBJ2-1,TRBV5-1,ASSLLPSGMADEQF
TRBJ2-7,TRBV7-9,ASSGQGAYEQY
TRBJ2-1,TRBV18,ASSPGQGRRDEQF
TRBJ1-2,TRBV28,ASSRTGVNYGYT
TRBJ2-7,TRBV12-5,ASGLLGGGSDEQY
TRBJ2-7,TRBV2,ASSLDRGSVGQY
TRBJ2-7,TRBV7-8,ASSQKWDLLYEQY
TRBJ2-3,TRBV15,ATSFLGQLSTDTQY
TRBJ1-5,TRBV19,AAGPGDGNQPQH
TRBJ1-4,TRBV7-2,ASSLASVGRFSTNEKLF
TRBJ1-4,TRBV9,ASSVDRGGEKLF